The 6 T cell receptor beta chains given below trace back to one sample, sequenced in a study of blood T cell repertoires in COVID-19. Data came from immunoSEQ multiplex PCR; TCRdb stores just in-frame clones and leaves some out. The table lists about 210,000 clones, about 87% of them singletons, with more than 1.5% in the top ten. Sequenced input: peripheral blood. These receptor sequences come from a man in his 70s with acute or convalescent COVID-19.

The CDR3 reads CASSQELARTNEKLFF. CDR3 coding DNA: TGTGCCAGCAGCCAAGAGTTGGCGAGGACTAATGAAAAACTGTTTTTT. This chain connects TRBV4-2 to TRBJ1-4; D unclear. The CDR3 has 16 residues. Trimming stripped 0 bases from V and 2 bases from J, with 10 bases between. Germline-derived CDR1 and CDR2 are LGHNA and YNFKEQ.

The rearrangement links TRBV30 to TRBJ1-4, with D perhaps TRBD1 (5 bases). Trimming took 5 bases from V and 5 from J, leaving 15 bases between them. The germline V gene encodes CDR1 GTSNPN and CDR2 SVGIG (reference sequence). CDR3 length: 14 amino acids. DNA of the CDR3: TGTGCCTGGGCGCCCGGGGGTGGCAATGAAAAACTGTTTTTT. It specifies CAWAPGGGNEKLFF.

J is TRBJ1-3 and V is TRBV19; 8 bases align to TRBD1. CDR1 is LNHDA, CDR2 SQIVND, per germline (reference sequence). CDR3 size: 15 residues. V lost 4 bases, J lost 0 bases, and 2 bases stayed unmatched. Here the CDR3 DNA reads TGTGCCAGTAGTACAGGGACAGGCTCTGGAAACACCATATATTTT. It codes for CASSTGTGSGNTIYF.

J is TRBJ1-6 and V is TRBV27; TRBD1 aligns across 7 bases. The germline V gene encodes CDR1 MNHEY and CDR2 SMNVEV (reference sequence). This CDR3 region has 15 residues. Trimming at V came to 4 bases and at J to 7 bases, leaving 7 bases not matched to a gene. CDR3 coding DNA: TGTGCCAGCAGTTCAGATGGACAGGTGAATTCACCCCTCCACTTT. Its translation is CASSSDGQVNSPLHF.

This chain connects TRBV18 to TRBJ2-3; possibly TRBD1 for D (7 bases). V lost 3 bases to trimming and J lost 4 bases, with 23 bases between them. Germline V CDR1 and CDR2: KGHSH, LQKENI. The length of the CDR3 is 18 residues. The CDR3 here is CASSPPVGQKTGADTQYF. The CDR3 nucleotides read TGTGCCAGCTCACCCCCCGTGGGACAGAAGACGGGGGCAGATACGCAGTATTTT. Full variable domain (outside the CDR3, taken from reference TRBV18 and TRBJ2-3): NAGVMQNPRHLVRRRGQEARLRCSPMKGHSHVYWYRQLPEEGLKFMVYLQKENIIDESGMPKERFSAEFPKEGPSILRIQQVVRGDSAAYFCASSPPVGQKTGADTQYFGPGTRLTVL.

The sample holds one count of this clone. This chain connects TRBV7-3 to TRBJ1-2; D gene unclear. V was pared by 3 bases and J by 8 bases, with 7 bases between. There are 11 residues in the CDR3. The germline V gene has CDR1 SGHTA and CDR2 FQGTGA. DNA of the CDR3: TGTGCCAGCAGCTTTCTTTTCGGCTACACCTTC. It encodes CASSFLFGYTF.